This TCR beta chain was recorded in a study of CD8+ T cells in alopecia areata. Study results and caveats: Numerous expanded lesional clones remained in scalp and blood during tofacitinib. Especially in alopecia totalis/universalis, lesional scalp showed greater clonality than normal scalp did.

Treatment denoted: oral pan-JAK inhibitor, 5-10 mg twice daily. Sequencing templates came from extracted RNA that was reverse transcribed into cDNA. Clones were read by immunoSEQ multiplex PCR, and TCRdb kept only the in-frame ones, dropping some. The sample shows about 190,000 clones, more than 55% of them seen only once. This clone was found a few times. Its specificity is unknown. The germline V gene encodes CDR1 SQVTM and CDR2 ANQGSEA. This CDR3 has 14 amino acids. Deletions cut 0 bases from V and 4 bases from J, with 10 bases between. The receptor comes from a human donor with alopecia areata. The genes are TRBV29-1 and TRBJ1-3, with D tentatively TRBD1 (5 bases). This sample comprised CD4+ T cells sorted from blood, obtained at week 4, from a patient treated with tofacitinib. As DNA, the CDR3 is TGCAGCGTTGAAGATCCAGGGCAGGGAAACACCATATATTTT. Translation gives CSVEDPGQGNTIYF.